Listed below are T cell receptor beta chains from one sample, sequenced in a study of shared clonotypes between healthy human individuals. Generated by immunoSEQ multiplex PCR, the TCRdb table keeps only in-frame clones and is missing some. The sample yields some 1.5 million clones, around 95% seen once. Material for sequencing was naive CD4+ T cells sorted from blood. These receptors were taken from a young man in good health. The CDR3 runs from the conserved cysteine through the conserved F or W.

TRBJ2-7,TRBV5-4,CASSLLLAGPYEQYF
TRBJ2-3,TRBV10-2,CASKNSDLGIPGSTDTQYF
TRBJ1-1,TRBV7-6,CASSLGWGMNTEAFF
TRBJ2-3,TRBV2,CASSRDRATDTQYF
TRBJ2-6,TRBV18,CASSPERETGANVLTF
TRBJ1-5,TRBV20-1,CSATYNQPQHF
TRBJ2-1,TRBV5-4,CASSLGWGTSANEQFF
TRBJ2-7,TRBV10-1,CASSESGGGFEQYF
TRBJ2-1,TRBV5-1,CASSSTSGSYNEQFF
TRBJ2-7,TRBV5-1,CASSLELNYEQYF
TRBJ2-3,TRBV7-3,CASSVTSGGGTDTQYF
TRBJ1-1,TRBV28,CASTASWNTEAFF
TRBJ2-7,TRBV28,CASSTPTYEQYF
TRBJ1-2,TRBV25-1,CASRHRGSDGYTF
TRBJ2-5,TRBV4-1,CASSQVPTPQETQYF
TRBJ2-5,TRBV5-1,CASSTENSHQETQYF
TRBJ1-5,TRBV28,CASSLRGASQHF
TRBJ2-7,TRBV5-6,CASSSGLAGGYEQYF
TRBJ1-5,TRBV7-2,CASSHWSGTGNQPQHF
TRBJ2-7,TRBV18,CASSPGQAYYEQYF
TRBJ2-3,TRBV5-1,CASSLPSGRSSTDTQYF
TRBJ2-7,TRBV20-1,CSASRDEQYF
TRBJ2-2,TRBV10-3,CATRWGLAFTGELFF
TRBJ2-1,TRBV5-4,CASSLGGSRLEQFF
TRBJ1-2,TRBV7-2,CASSGQGGYYGYTF
TRBJ2-5,TRBV7-2,CASSSGRIQETQYF
TRBJ2-1,TRBV7-2,CASSLVRLAGGPEQFF
TRBJ1-1,TRBV28,CASSAGRNTEAFF
TRBJ2-7,TRBV15,CATSTLGLQGKYEQYF
TRBJ2-7,TRBV6-5,CASSYSIAGRLYEQYF
TRBJ2-7,TRBV5-1,CASSFSFPRGMNEQYF
TRBJ2-7,TRBV18,CASSPYEQYF
TRBJ2-1,TRBV9,CASSVALALNNEQFF
TRBJ1-5,TRBV27,CASSAAGGNQPQHF
TRBJ2-7,TRBV5-1,CASGMGYEQYF
TRBJ2-3,TRBV19,CASSEKGASTDTQYF
TRBJ1-5,TRBV6-5,CASTQRQGQPQHF
TRBJ2-1,TRBV11-3,CASSLSQDEQFF
TRBJ1-2,TRBV9,CASSEGQAFYGYTF
TRBJ2-2,TRBV7-8,CASSVGLRPGELFF
TRBJ2-2,TRBV9,CASSVLASGTAGELFF
TRBJ2-7,TRBV28,CASSPPRDRDLWAYEQYF
TRBJ1-4,TRBV15,CATSEGREISYMFF
TRBJ1-4,TRBV29-1,CSAWTGRSEKLFF
TRBJ1-1,TRBV12-5,CASGLLPLGTVMNTEAFF
TRBJ2-2,TRBV5-1,CASSLYGTNTGELFF